These 2 T cell receptor beta chains were all obtained from the same sample, sequenced in a study of CD8 T cells in ankylosing spondylitis. A single record per CDR3 protein comes from TCRdb applying MiXCR to the 5' RACE reads. The sample gives 120,000 or so distinct CDR3 sequences, approximately 13% of which show up once; just under 3% is in the top ten. The sequenced sample consisted of blood, either unsorted or a sorted T cell fraction (not recorded which). Receptors were obtained from a female donor with ankylosing spondylitis or in good health (not recorded which).

The chain links TRBV4-1 to TRBJ1-1; no firm D call. Germline CDR1 MGHRA, CDR2 YSYEKL. With 4 bases removed from V and 4 bases from J, the gap between germline ends came to 16 bases. The CDR3 loop spans 15 amino acids. CDR3 region: CASSLKWAVVTEAFF. CDR3 nucleotide sequence: TGCGCCAGCAGCCTCAAGTGGGCAGTTGTCACTGAAGCTTTCTTT.

On this clonotype: A single base separates this from a much larger clone, so it may be a read error. The V and J genes are TRBV20-1 and TRBJ1-4; D gene ambiguous. V shed 0 bases and J shed 7 bases, with 6 bases lying between them. Germline assignment: CDR1 DFQATT and CDR2 SNEGSKA (reference sequence). This CDR3 has 12 amino acids. The CDR3: CSARDQTEKLFF. CDR3 nucleotide sequence: TGCAGTGCTAGAGATCAGACTGAAAAACTGTTTTTT.